This T cell receptor beta chain stems from a study of CD8 T cells in Susac syndrome. While CD8+ and CD4+ T cells were isolated negatively, TEMRA cells were enriched by FACS. The junction had 6 bases not matched to a gene; V was cut back by 4 bases and J by 3 bases. CDR1 and CDR2 from the germline V gene are KGHDR and SFDVKD. The CDR3 is 15 amino acids. RNA totalling roughly 0.5 to 1 ug underwent reverse transcription with random hexamers. TCRdb re-called the immunoSEQ multiplex PCR reads with MiXCR, one entry per CDR3 protein. The sample records around 130,000 distinct CDR3 sequences, 96% being singletons.

Specimen: CD4+ T cells from PBMCs. The rearrangement links TRBV24-1 to TRBJ1-1, with 8 bases matching TRBD1. This clonotype originated in a human donor with Susac syndrome. In DNA, the CDR3 is TGTGCCACCAGTGACCCCACAGGGGGGGACACTGAAGCTTTCTTT. Translating it yields CATSDPTGGDTEAFF.